This is a list of T cell receptor beta chains from one sample in a study of blood T cell repertoires in COVID-19. Data came from immunoSEQ multiplex PCR; TCRdb stores just in-frame clones and leaves some out. The data contain 150,000 to 200,000 clones, about 85% of them singletons. Sequenced input: peripheral blood. Receptor source: a man aged 65 to 79 with active or convalescent COVID-19. The CDR3 runs from the conserved cysteine through the conserved F or W. D genes are given only for firm matches. Only some rows state a clone size, as once, few, many or a class for expanded clones.

once,.,TRBJ2-1,TRBV7-2,CASSTRGAGRHNEQFF,TGTGCCAGCAGTACCCGCGGGGCTGGACGGCACAATGAGCAGTTCTTC
.,.,TRBJ2-7,TRBV3-1/TRBV3-2,CASSQFYGSYEQYF,TGTGCCAGCAGCCAATTTTACGGTTCCTACGAGCAGTACTTC
.,TRBD1,TRBJ1-6,TRBV6-2/TRBV6-3,CASSTSDRVGSPLHF,TGTGCCAGCAGTACCTCTGACAGGGTCGGCTCACCCCTCCACTTT
.,TRBD2,TRBJ2-1,TRBV7-9,CASSSPPGLAGLENEQFF,TGTGCCAGCAGCTCCCCCCCGGGACTAGCGGGATTAGAGAATGAGCAGTTCTTC
.,TRBD2,TRBJ2-1,TRBV10-3,CAITPAGGREQFF,TGTGCCATCACTCCCGCGGGGGGAAGGGAGCAGTTCTTC
.,.,TRBJ1-3,TRBV19,CASKFLQGTGNTIYF,TGTGCCAGTAAATTTCTACAGGGAACTGGAAACACCATATATTTT
.,TRBD1,TRBJ1-5,TRBV6-5,CASRPGQESQPQHF,TGTGCCAGCAGACCGGGACAGGAGAGTCAGCCCCAGCATTTT
.,.,TRBJ2-7,TRBV6-6,CASSRNVPTGSSYEQYF,TGTGCCAGCAGTCGCAACGTCCCAACCGGTAGCTCCTACGAGCAGTACTTC
.,TRBD1,TRBJ2-5,TRBV6-2/TRBV6-3,CASSWPGTVKFPTQYF,TGTGCCAGCAGTTGGCCCGGGACAGTTAAGTTTCCGACCCAGTACTTC
.,TRBD1,TRBJ2-1,TRBV7-8,CASSWTGQGYNEQFF,TGTGCCAGCAGCTGGACGGGACAGGGATACAATGAGCAGTTCTTC
.,.,TRBJ1-5,TRBV19,CASSTGLIDRNRPQHF,TGTGCCAGTAGCACAGGGCTTATTGACAGAAATCGGCCCCAGCATTTT
.,.,TRBJ2-2,TRBV19,CASSRPGEDTGELFF,TGTGCCAGTTCGCGCCCCGGGGAGGACACCGGGGAGCTGTTTTTT
.,.,TRBJ1-4,TRBV6-6,CASSYSGPKLNEKLFF,TGTGCCAGCAGTTACTCGGGGCCGAAGTTAAATGAAAAACTGTTTTTT
.,TRBD1,TRBJ2-6,TRBV19,CASSIRTGTGANVLTF,TGTGCCAGTAGTATTCGGACAGGGACTGGGGCCAACGTCCTGACTTTC
.,TRBD2,TRBJ2-5,TRBV2,CASRRTSGGLGQETQYF,TGTGCCAGCAGGAGGACTAGCGGGGGCCTGGGGCAGGAGACCCAGTACTTC
.,TRBD1,TRBJ1-4,TRBV5-5,CASSPTGSQEKLFF,TGTGCCAGCAGCCCGACAGGGTCTCAGGAAAAACTGTTTTTT
.,.,TRBJ2-5,TRBV19,CASSGQGRATQYF,TGTGCCAGTAGTGGGCAGGGGAGGGCGACCCAGTACTTC
.,.,TRBJ2-1,TRBV21-1,CASSPPGPSGSPEQFF,TGTGCCAGCAGCCCCCCGGGGCCTAGCGGGAGTCCTGAGCAGTTCTTC
.,.,TRBJ1-1,TRBV12-3/TRBV12-4,CASTLEGGTEAFF,TGTGCCAGCACCCTCGAGGGAGGTACTGAAGCTTTCTTT
.,.,TRBJ2-2,TRBV5-1,CASSSDVQGNTGELFF,TGCGCCAGCAGCTCCGATGTTCAGGGGAACACCGGGGAGCTGTTTTTT
.,.,TRBJ1-1,TRBV11-2,CASSLGRAEAFF,TGTGCCAGCAGCTTAGGCAGGGCTGAAGCTTTCTTT
.,TRBD1,TRBJ2-7,TRBV2,CASRRTGFEQYF,TGTGCCAGCAGGCGGACAGGGTTCGAGCAGTACTTC
.,TRBD1,TRBJ1-2,TRBV5-6,CASSYRDRGLANYGYTF,TGTGCCAGCAGCTACCGGGACAGGGGTCTAGCTAACTATGGCTACACCTTC
.,TRBD1,TRBJ1-2,TRBV27,CASSFNRQGGYGYTF,TGTGCCAGCAGTTTTAACCGACAGGGTGGCTATGGCTACACCTTC
.,TRBD2,TRBJ2-7,TRBV10-2,CASSEIAGGPDEQYF,TGCGCCAGCAGTGAGATCGCGGGAGGGCCTGACGAGCAGTACTTC
.,TRBD1,TRBJ1-2,TRBV19,CASTRQGSSRGYTF,TGTGCCAGTACCAGACAGGGAAGCTCTCGAGGCTACACCTTC
once,TRBD2,TRBJ2-7,TRBV18,CASSPTTGTSGTYEQYF,TGTGCCAGCTCACCCACAACAGGGACTAGCGGAACCTACGAGCAGTACTTC
.,.,TRBJ2-1,TRBV18,CASSETGEQFF,TGTGCCAGCTCAGAAACAGGGGAGCAGTTCTTC
.,TRBD2,TRBJ2-3,TRBV28,CASSPYRGGTDTQYF,TGTGCCAGCAGTCCCTACCGGGGGGGTACAGATACGCAGTATTTT
few,TRBD1,TRBJ1-2,TRBV25-1,CASTRQGSGYTF,TGTGCCAGCACCCGACAGGGTAGTGGCTACACCTTC
.,TRBD2,TRBJ2-3,TRBV5-4,CASSLGLADPDTQYF,TGTGCCAGCAGCTTGGGACTAGCGGATCCAGATACGCAGTATTTT
once,TRBD2,TRBJ2-5,TRBV3-1/TRBV3-2,CASSTSGDQETQYF,TGTGCATCTTCCACTAGCGGGGATCAAGAGACCCAGTACTTC
.,TRBD1,TRBJ2-1,TRBV19,CASSIGTANNEQFF,TGTGCCAGTAGTATCGGGACAGCTAACAATGAGCAGTTCTTC
once,.,TRBJ1-6,TRBV5-1,CASSLGNLRQGSPLHF,TGCGCCAGCAGCTTGGGCAACCTGAGGCAGGGATCACCCCTCCACTTT
.,TRBD2,TRBJ2-3,TRBV5-1,CASSVSGGTFAADTQYF,TGCGCCAGCAGCGTTAGCGGGGGGACTTTCGCGGCAGATACGCAGTATTTT
.,TRBD1,TRBJ2-5,TRBV5-1,CASSRYGTGAQETQYF,TGCGCCAGCAGCCGGTACGGGACAGGGGCTCAAGAGACCCAGTACTTC
.,TRBD2,TRBJ2-3,TRBV11-2,CASSLMTSGRAETQYF,TGTGCCAGCAGCTTGATGACTAGCGGGAGGGCCGAGACGCAGTATTTT
.,.,TRBJ1-2,TRBV25-1,CASSATGGANYGYTF,TGTGCCAGCAGTGCTACGGGGGGGGCGAACTATGGCTACACCTTC
once,TRBD1,TRBJ2-3,TRBV12-3/TRBV12-4,CASSPQGMNTQYF,TGTGCCAGCAGTCCACAGGGGATGAATACGCAGTATTTT
.,.,TRBJ2-7,TRBV21-1,CASSKERVPCYEQYF,TGTGCCAGCAGCAAAGAGAGGGTTCCCTGCTACGAGCAGTACTTC
once,.,TRBJ2-5,TRBV21-1,CASSKVRRASQETQYF,TGTGCCAGCAGCAAAGTGAGGCGGGCGTCCCAAGAGACCCAGTACTTC
.,.,TRBJ2-7,TRBV7-2,CASSLERASSGWEQYF,TGTGCCAGCAGCTTAGAGAGGGCGAGTAGTGGCTGGGAGCAGTACTTC
once,.,TRBJ1-1,TRBV15,CATSRERRGGTEAFF,TGTGCCACCAGCAGAGAACGGAGGGGGGGGACTGAAGCTTTCTTT
.,TRBD2,TRBJ2-7,TRBV5-4,CASSLAGGVVVEQYF,TGTGCCAGCAGCTTGGCGGGGGGGGTTGTGGTGGAGCAGTACTTC
.,.,TRBJ2-1,TRBV4-3,CASSQWRELSGNEQFF,TGCGCCAGCAGCCAATGGAGGGAACTCTCTGGCAATGAGCAGTTCTTC
.,TRBD1,TRBJ2-7,TRBV25-1,CASRDRGRDEQYF,TGTGCCAGCAGGGACAGGGGGCGCGACGAGCAGTACTTC